One TCR beta chain is described in this entry. Its antigen remains unidentified. This specimen comes from a study of response to subunit inactivated influenza vaccine. Findings and limits, study-wide: Authors proposed each seasonal influenza vaccination draws in few new T cells.

TCRdb independently ran MiXCR on the RT-PCR reads; one entry per CDR3 protein. Of some 500,000 distinct CDR3 sequences listed, 13% are singletons. The sample consisted of PBMCs from blood, taken more than 35 days after vaccination. The receptor was derived from a man in his forties or fifties who received an inactivated influenza vaccine.

The CDR3 sequence is CSARPSGRETQYF. DNA for the CDR3: TGCAGTGCCCGGCCAAGCGGGAGAGAGACCCAGTACTTC. This chain joins TRBV20-1 and TRBJ2-5, with TRBD2 identical over 8 bases. This CDR3 region has 13 residues. V lost 6 bases, J lost 4 bases, and 7 bases stayed unmatched. The germline V gene has CDR1 DFQATT and CDR2 SNEGSKA (reference sequence).